This T cell receptor beta chain was obtained from a study of PD-L1 blockade in urothelial cancer. Whole-study context: Male patients with bladder-origin urothelial cancer numbered about nine tenths of the roughly 30.

The repertoire was sequenced with immunoSEQ multiplex PCR; TCRdb's copy has only in-frame clones and lacks some. The profile covers some 51,000 clones, with around nine tenths appearing a single time and roughly 2.5% taken by the ten largest. V lost 5 bases to trimming and J lost 7 bases; unmatched junction nucleotides: 8. CDR1 is PRHDT and CDR2 is FYEKMQ in the germline V gene (reference sequence). CDR3 size: 16 residues. The time point denotes: peripheral blood 6 weeks after treatment start. The sequence derives from a man aged 55 to 70 with urothelial cancer. This specimen was PBMCs, taken around atezolizumab (anti-PD-L1) treatment. The chain couples TRBV13 to TRBJ2-3, with TRBD2 matching 14 bases. CDR3: CASSKGLAGGGHTQYF. The CDR3 nucleotides read TGTGCCAGCAGCAAAGGACTAGCGGGGGGTGGCCATACGCAGTATTTT.